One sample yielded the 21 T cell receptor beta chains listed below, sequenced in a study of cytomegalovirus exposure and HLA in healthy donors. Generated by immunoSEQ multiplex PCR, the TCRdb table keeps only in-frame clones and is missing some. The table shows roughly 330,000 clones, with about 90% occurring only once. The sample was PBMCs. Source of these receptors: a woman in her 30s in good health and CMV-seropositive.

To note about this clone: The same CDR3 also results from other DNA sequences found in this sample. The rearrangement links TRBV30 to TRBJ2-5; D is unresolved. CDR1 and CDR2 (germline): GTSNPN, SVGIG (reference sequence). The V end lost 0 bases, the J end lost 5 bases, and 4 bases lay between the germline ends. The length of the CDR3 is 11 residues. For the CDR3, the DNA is TGTGCCTGGAGTGTAGGGGAGACCCAGTACTTC. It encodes CAWSVGETQYF. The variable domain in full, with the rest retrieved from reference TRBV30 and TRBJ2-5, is SQTIHQWPATLVQPVGSPLSLECTVEGTSNPNLYWYRQAAGRGLQLLFYSVGIGQISSEVPQNLSASRPQDRQFILSSKKLLLSDSGFYLCAWSVGETQYFGPGTRLLVL.

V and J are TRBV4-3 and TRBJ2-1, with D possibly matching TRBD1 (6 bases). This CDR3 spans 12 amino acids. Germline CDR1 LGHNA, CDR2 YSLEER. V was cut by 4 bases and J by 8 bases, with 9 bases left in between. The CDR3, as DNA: TGCGCCAGCAGCCTCAGGGGTGATGAGCAGTTCTTC. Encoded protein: CASSLRGDEQFF.

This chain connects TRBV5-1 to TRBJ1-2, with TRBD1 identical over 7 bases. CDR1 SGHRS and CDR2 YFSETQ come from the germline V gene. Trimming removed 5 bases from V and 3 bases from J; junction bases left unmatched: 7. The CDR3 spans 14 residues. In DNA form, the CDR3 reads TGCGCCAGCAGGTCGGAGGGGGCAGACTATGGCTACACCTTC. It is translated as CASRSEGADYGYTF.

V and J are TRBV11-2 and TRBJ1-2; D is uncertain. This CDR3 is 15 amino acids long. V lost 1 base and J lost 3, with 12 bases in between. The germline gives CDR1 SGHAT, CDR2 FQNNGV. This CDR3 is CASSLVRPWDYGYTF. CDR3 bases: TGTGCCAGCAGCTTAGTTCGCCCGTGGGACTATGGCTACACCTTC.

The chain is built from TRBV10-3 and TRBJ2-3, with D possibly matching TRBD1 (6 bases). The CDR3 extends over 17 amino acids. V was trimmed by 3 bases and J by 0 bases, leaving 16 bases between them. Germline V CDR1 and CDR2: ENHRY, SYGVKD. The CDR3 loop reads CAISDHRVTISTDTQYF. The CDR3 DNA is TGTGCCATCAGTGATCACAGGGTGACGATCAGCACAGATACGCAGTATTTT.

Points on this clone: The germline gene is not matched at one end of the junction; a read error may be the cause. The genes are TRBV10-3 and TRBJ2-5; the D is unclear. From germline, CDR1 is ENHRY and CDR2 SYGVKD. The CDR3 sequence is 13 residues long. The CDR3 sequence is CAISQSPQETQYF. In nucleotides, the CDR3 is TGTGCCATCAGTCAGTCCCCCCAAGAGACCCAGTACTTC.

The CDR3 is CASSIGWDRNYNQPQHF. The DNA of the CDR3 is TGTGCCAGTAGTATAGGATGGGACAGAAACTACAATCAGCCCCAGCATTTT. The chain joins TRBV19 to TRBJ1-5, with 7 bases lining up with TRBD1. The germline CDR1 and CDR2 sequences are LNHDA and SQIVND (reference sequence). CDR3 length: 17 amino acids. J lost 3 bases, V lost 1 base, and 9 bases had no gene match.

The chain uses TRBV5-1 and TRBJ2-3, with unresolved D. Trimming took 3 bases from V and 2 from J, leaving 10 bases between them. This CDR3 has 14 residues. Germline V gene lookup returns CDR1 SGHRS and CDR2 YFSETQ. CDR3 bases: TGCGCCAGCAGCTCCGGACGCTACACAGATACGCAGTATTTT. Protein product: CASSSGRYTDTQYF.

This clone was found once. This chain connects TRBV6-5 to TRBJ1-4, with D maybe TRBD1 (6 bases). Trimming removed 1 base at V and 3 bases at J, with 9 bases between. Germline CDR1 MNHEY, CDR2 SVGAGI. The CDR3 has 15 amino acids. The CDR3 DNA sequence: TGTGCCAGCAGTTACTTCAGGGGAGCTAATGAAAAACTGTTTTTT. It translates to CASSYFRGANEKLFF.

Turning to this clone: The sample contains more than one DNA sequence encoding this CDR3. The CDR3 is CASSLGGPNEKLFF. CDR3 nucleotide sequence: TGCGCCAGCAGCTTAGGAGGTCCTAATGAAAAACTGTTTTTT. The chain employs TRBV5-1 and TRBJ1-4; the D is unclear. The CDR3 is 14 amino acids. CDR1 SGHRS and CDR2 YFSETQ come from the germline V gene. V was cut by 2 bases and J by 3 bases, with 8 bases left in between. The full variable domain, completed using reference TRBV5-1 and TRBJ1-4, is KAGVTQTPRYLIKTRGQQVTLSCSPISGHRSVSWYQQTPGQGLQFLFEYFSETQRNKGNFPGRFSGRQFSNSRSEMNVSTLELGDSALYLCASSLGGPNEKLFFGSGTQLSVL.

CDR3 sequence: CASSQVLGHSQPQHF. CDR3 in DNA: TGCGCCAGCAGCCAAGTGTTGGGGCATAGTCAGCCCCAGCATTTT. V is TRBV4-1 and J is TRBJ1-5, with a tentative D call TRBD1 (5 bases). With 1 base removed from V and 6 bases from J, the gap between germline ends came to 13 bases. This CDR3 spans 15 amino acids. Germline loops: CDR1 MGHRA, CDR2 YSYEKL.

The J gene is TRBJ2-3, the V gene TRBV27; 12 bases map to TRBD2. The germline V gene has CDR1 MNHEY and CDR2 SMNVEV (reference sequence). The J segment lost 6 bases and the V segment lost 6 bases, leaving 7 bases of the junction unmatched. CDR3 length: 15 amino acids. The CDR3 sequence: CASSHLLAGGDTQYF. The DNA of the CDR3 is TGTGCCAGCAGCCACCTACTAGCGGGAGGCGATACGCAGTATTTT.

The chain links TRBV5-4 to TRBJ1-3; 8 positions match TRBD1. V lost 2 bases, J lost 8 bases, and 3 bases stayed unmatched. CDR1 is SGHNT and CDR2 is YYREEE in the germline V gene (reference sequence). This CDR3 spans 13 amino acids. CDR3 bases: TGTGCCAGCAGCTTCAGGGGGCAGGACACCATATATTTT. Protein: CASSFRGQDTIYF.

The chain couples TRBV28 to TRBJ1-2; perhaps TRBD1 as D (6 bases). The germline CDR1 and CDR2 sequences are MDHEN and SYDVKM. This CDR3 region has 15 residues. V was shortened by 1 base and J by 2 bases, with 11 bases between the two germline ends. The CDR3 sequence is CASSLSETGNYGYTF. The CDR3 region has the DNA TGTGCCAGCAGTTTATCCGAGACAGGAAACTATGGCTACACCTTC.

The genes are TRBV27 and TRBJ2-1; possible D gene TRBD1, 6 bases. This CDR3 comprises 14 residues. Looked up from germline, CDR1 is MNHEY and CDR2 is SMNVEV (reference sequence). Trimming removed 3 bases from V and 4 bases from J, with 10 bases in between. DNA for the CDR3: TGTGCCAGCAGTTTGGCAGGGGTATACAATGAGCAGTTCTTC. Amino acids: CASSLAGVYNEQFF.

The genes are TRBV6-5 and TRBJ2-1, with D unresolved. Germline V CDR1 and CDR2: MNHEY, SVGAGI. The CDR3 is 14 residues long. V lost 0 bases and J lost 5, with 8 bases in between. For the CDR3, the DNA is TGTGCCAGCAGTTACTCGACGGATAACAATGAGCAGTTCTTC. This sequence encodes CASSYSTDNNEQFF.

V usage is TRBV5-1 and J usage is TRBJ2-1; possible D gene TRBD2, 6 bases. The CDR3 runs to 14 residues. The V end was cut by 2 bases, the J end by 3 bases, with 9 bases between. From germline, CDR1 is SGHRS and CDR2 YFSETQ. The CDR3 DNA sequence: TGCGCCAGCAGCTTACAGGAGGGCTACAATGAGCAGTTCTTC. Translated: CASSLQEGYNEQFF. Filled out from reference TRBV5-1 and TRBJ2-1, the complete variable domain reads KAGVTQTPRYLIKTRGQQVTLSCSPISGHRSVSWYQQTPGQGLQFLFEYFSETQRNKGNFPGRFSGRQFSNSRSEMNVSTLELGDSALYLCASSLQEGYNEQFFGPGTRLTVL.

CDR3 sequence reads: CASSFGGVQNEQFF. The DNA for the CDR3 is TGTGCCAGCAGCTTTGGGGGTGTTCAGAATGAGCAGTTCTTC. The chain employs TRBV7-2 and TRBJ2-1; D might be TRBD1 or TRBD2, each matching 5 bases. Trimming left V 3 bases short and J 7 bases short, with 13 bases between. Germline CDR1 is SGHTA and CDR2 is FQGNSA. This CDR3 is built from 14 residues. Using reference TRBV7-2 and TRBJ2-1 for the parts outside the CDR3, the full variable domain is GAGVSQSPSNKVTEKGKDVELRCDPISGHTALYWYRQSLGQGLEFLIYFQGNSAPDKSGLPSDRFSAERTGGSVSTLTIQRTQQEDSAVYLCASSFGGVQNEQFFGPGTRLTVL.

CDR3 sequence: CASSPGWGRVEETQYF. As DNA, the CDR3 is TGTGCCAGCTCCCCGGGGTGGGGGAGGGTGGAAGAGACCCAGTACTTC. The genes are TRBV28 and TRBJ2-5; 7 bases line up with TRBD2. The trim removed 8 bases at V and 3 bases at J, leaving 15 bases unmatched. From germline, CDR1 is MDHEN and CDR2 SYDVKM. The CDR3 loop spans 16 amino acids.

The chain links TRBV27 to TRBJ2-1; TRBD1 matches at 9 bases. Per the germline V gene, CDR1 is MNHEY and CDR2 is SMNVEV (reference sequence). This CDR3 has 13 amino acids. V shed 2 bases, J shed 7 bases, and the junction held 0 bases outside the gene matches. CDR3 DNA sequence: TGTGCCAGCAGTTTAGGGACAGGGAATGAGCAGTTCTTC. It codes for CASSLGTGNEQFF.

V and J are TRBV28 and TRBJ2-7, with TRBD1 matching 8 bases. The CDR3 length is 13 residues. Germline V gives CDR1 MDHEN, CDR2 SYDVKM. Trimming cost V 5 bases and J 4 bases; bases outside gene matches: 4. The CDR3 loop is CASSAGTGYEQYF. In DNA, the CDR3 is TGTGCCAGCAGTGCCGGGACAGGTTACGAGCAGTACTTC.